This TCR beta chain was sequenced during a study of OX40 agonist ivuxolimab in advanced cancers. This CDR3 comprises 16 residues. The germline V and J ends were trimmed by 2 bases and 4 bases, with 15 bases remaining between them. CDR1 and CDR2 from the germline V gene are LGHNA and YSLEER. Clones were read by immunoSEQ multiplex PCR, and TCRdb kept only the in-frame ones, dropping some. The sample shows tens of thousands of clones, around 92% of them seen only once. This sequence was found in an adult with an advanced solid tumor such as melanoma, head and neck, liver or kidney cancer. The specimen was CD4+ or CD8+ T cells sorted from blood, collected in a trial of the OX40 agonist ivuxolimab. The chain is built from TRBV4-3 and TRBJ2-1, with D unclear. Here the CDR3 reads CASSQKNQDLYNEQFF. Written as DNA, the CDR3 is TGCGCCAGCAGCCAAAAAAACCAGGACCTATACAATGAGCAGTTCTTC.